This TCR beta chain is from a study of tumor-infiltrating lymphocytes in primary liver carcinoma. Co-extracting RNA and DNA was done with about 20-34 mg of unsorted bulk tissue as input. Constant-region priming of around 500 ng total RNA yielded TCR beta cDNA. Three-round nested multiplex PCR performed with slightly modified ARM-PCR produced the TCR beta libraries. A C-beta reverse primer was combined with TRBV1-TRBV30 forward primers in the first two PCR rounds, and each round had approximately 10 cycles. TCRdb called the multiplex PCR reads again in MiXCR, with one record for every CDR3 protein. The table shows about 120,000 distinct CDR3 sequences, with around 70% occurring only once. Study findings and constraints: Relative to tumor region pairs, the tumor-adjacent and tumor-blood pairs showed overlap that was lower.

Germline CDR1 reads MDHEN; CDR2 reads SYDVKM. This CDR3 is built from 15 residues. V shed 6 bases, J shed 4 bases, and the junction held 8 bases outside the gene matches. As to this clonotype: Antigen unknown. Since a much larger clone is just one base distant, this may be a read error.

The sequence was collected from a woman between 55 and 75 years old with primary liver carcinoma and hepatitis B virus infection. Sequencing was performed on tumor-adjacent normal liver tissue. The chain combines TRBV28 with TRBJ2-3; 9 positions agree with TRBD2. CDR3 loop: CASSRTSASADTQYF. Here the CDR3 DNA reads TGTGCCAGCAGCCGGACTAGCGCCAGCGCAGATACGCAGTATTTT.